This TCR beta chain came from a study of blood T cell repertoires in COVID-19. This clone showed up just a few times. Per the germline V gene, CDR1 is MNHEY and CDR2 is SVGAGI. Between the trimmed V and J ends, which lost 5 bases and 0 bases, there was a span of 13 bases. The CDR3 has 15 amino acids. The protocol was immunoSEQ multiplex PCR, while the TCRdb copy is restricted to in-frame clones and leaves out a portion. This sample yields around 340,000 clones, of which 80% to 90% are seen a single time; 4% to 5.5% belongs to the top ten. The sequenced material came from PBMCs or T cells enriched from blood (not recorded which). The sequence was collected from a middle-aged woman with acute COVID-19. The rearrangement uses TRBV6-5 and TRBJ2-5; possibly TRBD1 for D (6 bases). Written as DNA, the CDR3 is TGTGCCAGCAGTCCACAGGGACGGAACCAAGAGACCCAGTACTTC. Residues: CASSPQGRNQETQYF.